Shown below are 22 T cell receptor beta chains from a single sample sequenced in a study of shared clonotypes between healthy human individuals. Assay used: immunoSEQ multiplex PCR; TCRdb lists only in-frame clones, some missing. The data show approximately 240,000 clones, 50% to 75% seen once. Sample: memory CD4+ T cells sorted from blood. Subset indicated: CD45RA-negative fraction. The source of these receptors is a man between 25 and 39 years old in good health.

The genes are TRBV27 and TRBJ2-2; 8 positions agree with TRBD2. The junction had 16 bases not matched to a gene; V was cut back by 11 bases and J by 5 bases. Germline V gives CDR1 MNHEY, CDR2 SMNVEV (reference sequence). The CDR3 is 16 residues long. The CDR3 region is CAGGPHKRESTGELFF. CDR3 DNA: TGTGCCGGGGGTCCTCACAAGCGGGAGAGTACCGGGGAGCTGTTTTTT.

This chain joins TRBV5-1 and TRBJ2-3; no clear D. CDR1 is SGHRS and CDR2 is YFSETQ in the germline V gene. The CDR3 has 15 residues. Deletions cut 5 bases from V and 0 bases from J, with 13 bases between. CDR3 region: CASSSGSTSTDTQYF. DNA of the CDR3: TGCGCCAGCAGTTCCGGGTCCACTAGCACAGATACGCAGTATTTT. Based on the CDR3 plus reference TRBV5-1 and TRBJ2-3, the full variable domain is KAGVTQTPRYLIKTRGQQVTLSCSPISGHRSVSWYQQTPGQGLQFLFEYFSETQRNKGNFPGRFSGRQFSNSRSEMNVSTLELGDSALYLCASSSGSTSTDTQYFGPGTRLTVL.

The chain recombines TRBV4-1 with TRBJ2-5; TRBD2 agrees at 8 bases. The germline V gene encodes CDR1 MGHRA and CDR2 YSYEKL. The V gene end was trimmed by 1 base and the J gene end by 2 bases; junction bases not matched to a gene: 6. The CDR3 is 16 amino acids. The CDR3 region is CASSQAWGLGQETQYF. CDR3 nucleotides: TGCGCCAGCAGCCAAGCTTGGGGACTAGGACAAGAGACCCAGTACTTC.

About this clone: Other DNA sequences in this specimen translate into the identical CDR3. The V call is TRBV7-2, the J call TRBJ1-5, with D unclear. Trimming left V 3 bases short and J 4 bases short, with 4 bases between. CDR1 is SGHTA, CDR2 FQGNSA, per germline. This CDR3 is built from 12 residues. DNA for the CDR3: TGTGCCAGCAGCTTTGGGAATCAGCCCCAGCATTTT. It translates to CASSFGNQPQHF.

The chain is built from TRBV11-2 and TRBJ2-7; either TRBD1 or TRBD2 may fit D (7 bases each). CDR3 length: 14 amino acids. CDR1 SGHAT and CDR2 FQNNGV come from the germline V gene. V lost 5 bases to trimming and J lost 2 bases, with 13 bases between them. The CDR3 is CASSRRGRAYEQYF. For the CDR3, the DNA is TGTGCCAGCAGCCGCAGGGGGAGGGCCTACGAGCAGTACTTC.

This chain uses TRBV5-4 with TRBJ2-1, with 10 positions matching TRBD2. Germline assignment: CDR1 SGHNT and CDR2 YYREEE (reference sequence). CDR3 size: 14 residues. The CDR3 coding sequence is TGTGCGGTAGAGCGGGAGGGATCCTACAATGAGCAGTTCTTC. Amino acids: CAVEREGSYNEQFF.

CDR3 bases: TGTGCCAGCAGCGAGAGACCGGGACAGGGGGCGAGCACTGAAGCTTTCTTT. The encoded protein is CASSERPGQGASTEAFF. The gene calls are TRBV9 and TRBJ1-1; 12 nucleotides match TRBD1. V shed 3 bases, J shed 4 bases, and the junction held 10 bases outside the gene matches. Germline V gene sequence: CDR1 SGDLS, CDR2 YYNGEE. There are 17 residues in the CDR3.

This clone was detected a few times. This CDR3 is CASSSIGGSSGASTDTQYF. The CDR3 DNA reads as TGTGCCAGCAGTTCAATAGGGGGTTCTAGCGGAGCTAGCACAGATACGCAGTATTTT. The J gene is TRBJ2-3, the V gene TRBV28, with TRBD2 as a possible D gene (7 bases). From germline, CDR1 is MDHEN and CDR2 SYDVKM. The ends were cut back, 4 bases at V and 0 bases at J, with 23 bases in the middle. CDR3 length: 19 residues.

The chain uses TRBV20-1 and TRBJ1-5; tentative D call: TRBD1 (5 bases). Germline V gives CDR1 DFQATT, CDR2 SNEGSKA (reference sequence). The CDR3 contains 11 residues. Trimming removed 3 bases at V and 11 bases at J, with 11 bases between. CDR3 protein: CSARGVGAQHF. The CDR3 DNA follows: TGCAGTGCTAGGGGGGTAGGAGCCCAGCATTTT.

This chain links TRBV7-2 with TRBJ2-6, with D uncertain. V lost 2 bases and J 4 bases, leaving 3 bases between the germline ends. Germline CDR1 is SGHTA and CDR2 is FQGNSA. CDR3 length equals 13 residues. CDR3 DNA sequence: TGTGCCAGCAGCTTACGAGGGGCCAACGTCCTGACTTTC. Amino acid sequence: CASSLRGANVLTF.

The J gene is TRBJ2-6, the V gene TRBV11-2; D gene unclear. Trimming cost V 3 bases and J 2 bases, with 2 bases left between them. Looked up from germline, CDR1 is SGHAT and CDR2 is FQNNGV. CDR3 length: 13 residues. The CDR3 here is CASSLPGANVLTF. In DNA form, the CDR3 reads TGTGCCAGCAGCTTGCCTGGGGCCAACGTCCTGACTTTC.

The rearrangement links TRBV20-1 to TRBJ2-5, with D perhaps TRBD1 (5 bases). Deletions cut 7 bases from V and 5 bases from J, with 11 bases between. CDR1 and CDR2 (germline): DFQATT, SNEGSKA (reference sequence). The CDR3 spans 11 residues. DNA of the CDR3: TGCAGTGGGGGCCATCGGGAGACCCAGTACTTC. Its translation is CSGGHRETQYF.

This chain links TRBV19 with TRBJ1-5, with D unclear. The V end lost 0 bases, the J end lost 11 bases, and 11 bases lay between the germline ends. Per germline, CDR1 LNHDA and CDR2 SQIVND (reference sequence). This CDR3 contains 13 residues. CDR3 region: CASSIEGGRSQHF. In DNA form, the CDR3 reads TGTGCCAGTAGTATAGAGGGCGGGAGGTCCCAGCATTTT. The entire variable domain, with the rest obtained from reference TRBV19 and TRBJ1-5, is as follows: DGGITQSPKYLFRKEGQNVTLSCEQNLNHDAMYWYRQDPGQGLRLIYYSQIVNDFQKGDIAEGYSVSREKKESFPLTVTSAQKNPTAFYLCASSIEGGRSQHFGDGTRLSIL.

To note about this clone: The same CDR3 also results from other DNA sequences found in this sample. The chain combines TRBV6-5 with TRBJ2-5, with 7 nucleotides matching TRBD2. Germline-derived CDR1 and CDR2 are MNHEY and SVGAGI. Unmatched junction bases numbered 3, after V lost 6 bases and J lost 2 bases. The CDR3 contains 13 residues. The CDR3 coding sequence is TGTGCCAGCAGCTGGACTAGTCAAGAGACCCAGTACTTC. It yields the protein CASSWTSQETQYF.

The chain is built from TRBV28 and TRBJ2-5; D not certain. The CDR3 length is 16 residues. The germline V gene encodes CDR1 MDHEN and CDR2 SYDVKM. Between the trimmed V and J ends, which lost 6 bases and 6 bases, there was a span of 23 bases. This CDR3 reads CASSSRWEDKMKTQYF. CDR3 nucleotide sequence: TGTGCCAGCAGCTCTCGTTGGGAAGACAAGATGAAGACCCAGTACTTC.

V gene TRBV27 combines with J gene TRBJ2-7, with D unresolved. Trimming pared 3 bases from V and 1 base from J, leaving 7 bases between. The CDR3 sequence is 13 residues long. Germline lookup yields CDR1 MNHEY and CDR2 SMNVEV (reference sequence). Here the CDR3 reads CASSFSQSYEQYF. The CDR3 DNA reads TGTGCCAGCAGTTTCAGCCAGTCCTACGAGCAGTACTTC.

This clone has a count of ten or more. The rearrangement joins TRBV6-6 to TRBJ1-5; D call uncertain. Germline V gene sequence: CDR1 MNHNY, CDR2 SVGAGI (reference sequence). The CDR3 loop spans 13 amino acids. Trimming shortened V by 7 bases and J by 4 bases, and 11 bases separated the two germline ends. CDR3 sequence: CASIAARNQPQHF. The CDR3 coding sequence is TGTGCCAGCATTGCAGCTCGGAATCAGCCCCAGCATTTT.

V gene TRBV29-1 combines with J gene TRBJ1-1; TRBD1 is a possible D gene (5 bases). Trimming left V 5 bases short and J 5 bases short, with 15 bases between. Germline loops: CDR1 SQVTM, CDR2 ANQGSEA. The CDR3 covers 13 residues. The CDR3 DNA follows: TGCAGCGTTTCCCTCAGAGGGGAAACTGAAGCTTTCTTT. Translation: CSVSLRGETEAFF.

A word on this clone: Different DNA sequences within this sample yield the same CDR3. The V gene is TRBV14, the J gene TRBJ2-2, with 9 bases aligning to TRBD2. The CDR3 runs 16 residues. Germline assignment: CDR1 SGHDN and CDR2 FVKESK. Trimming removed 4 bases from V and 1 base from J; junction bases left unmatched: 4. The CDR3 region is CASSPRLAVNTGELFF. In DNA form, the CDR3 reads TGTGCCAGCAGCCCACGACTAGCGGTGAACACCGGGGAGCTGTTTTTT. Complete variable domain (other parts from reference TRBV14 and TRBJ2-2): EAGVTQFPSHSVIEKGQTVTLRCDPISGHDNLYWYRRVMGKEIKFLLHFVKESKQDESGMPNNRFLAERTGGTYSTLKVQPAELEDSGVYFCASSPRLAVNTGELFFGEGSRLTVL.

The chain couples TRBV16 to TRBJ1-2; the D gene is possibly TRBD1 (6 bases). Per the germline V gene, CDR1 is KGHSY and CDR2 is FQNENV. Trimming cost V 3 bases and J 1 base, with 9 bases left between them. The length of the CDR3 is 14 residues. The CDR3 nucleotides are TGTGCCAGCAGCCAGAGGGGGGGTAACTATGGCTACACCTTC. Translated: CASSQRGGNYGYTF.

This clone occurred a few times. The CDR3 DNA follows: TGTGCCAGCAGCGTGGGAGGGCAAACCGGGGAGCTGTTTTTT. Protein product: CASSVGGQTGELFF. The chain has TRBV9 and TRBJ2-2; 7 nucleotides match TRBD2. Germline CDR1 is SGDLS and CDR2 is YYNGEE. The CDR3 loop spans 14 amino acids. Trimming removed 2 bases from V and 5 bases from J; junction bases left unmatched: 3. The full variable domain, its missing parts supplied by reference TRBV9 and TRBJ2-2, is DSGVTQTPKHLITATGQRVTLRCSPRSGDLSVYWYQQSLDQGLQFLIQYYNGEERAKGNILERFSAQQFPDLHSELNLSSLELGDSALYFCASSVGGQTGELFFGEGSRLTVL.

This rearrangement joins TRBV5-4 to TRBJ2-2, with D uncertain. The germline V gene has CDR1 SGHNT and CDR2 YYREEE (reference sequence). This CDR3 comprises 12 residues. Trimming removed 4 bases at V and 4 bases at J, with 5 bases between. CDR3 amino acids: CASSPPTGELFF. CDR3 coding DNA: TGTGCCAGCAGCCCCCCCACCGGGGAGCTGTTTTTT.